This passage covers 25 T cell receptor beta chains from one sample sequenced in a study of shared clonotypes between healthy human individuals. CD45RO negativity and positive selection for CCR7 defined naive CD8 cells, a population that excluded terminally differentiated effector memory CD45RA+ cells. Sequencing was performed with immunoSEQ multiplex PCR; in TCRdb, only in-frame clones are kept and a portion is missing. The data show around 2,000,000 clones, approximately 94% seen once. Sequenced input: naive CD8+ T cells sorted from blood. Receptors were obtained from a man younger than 35 in good health.

V is TRBV6-1 and J is TRBJ2-7; D remains ambiguous. Deletions cut 6 bases from V and 3 bases from J, with 12 bases between. The CDR3 is made up of 13 amino acids. Germline assignment: CDR1 MNHNS and CDR2 SASEGT. The CDR3, as DNA: TGTGCCAGCAGGGGCGTCGGATTCTACGAGCAGTACTTC. This codes for CASRGVGFYEQYF.

The chain recombines TRBV7-8 with TRBJ2-7, with D hard to call. From germline, CDR1 is SGHVS and CDR2 FQNEAQ. There are 14 residues in the CDR3. V was shortened by 2 bases and J by 2 bases, with 10 bases between the two germline ends. CDR3 sequence: CASSLLHGPYEQYF. The CDR3 DNA reads TGTGCCAGCAGCTTACTGCACGGGCCCTACGAGCAGTACTTC.

The chain has TRBV13 and TRBJ1-4, with D maybe TRBD1 (6 bases). V lost 4 bases to trimming and J lost 0 bases, with 12 bases between them. CDR1 and CDR2 from the germline V gene are PRHDT and FYEKMQ (reference sequence). The CDR3 contains 16 residues. The CDR3 protein is CASSSQGGPTNEKLFF. CDR3 sequence (DNA): TGTGCCAGCAGCTCACAGGGAGGCCCAACTAATGAAAAACTGTTTTTT. Combining the CDR3 with reference TRBV13 and TRBJ1-4 gives the whole variable domain AAGVIQSPRHLIKEKRETATLKCYPIPRHDTVYWYQQGPGQDPQFLISFYEKMQSDKGSIPDRFSAQQFSDYHSELNMSSLELGDSALYFCASSSQGGPTNEKLFFGSGTQLSVL.

The chain is built from TRBV6-5 and TRBJ2-5; D is undetermined. With 6 bases removed from V and 5 bases from J, the gap between germline ends came to 13 bases. Looked up from germline, CDR1 is MNHEY and CDR2 is SVGAGI. The CDR3 covers 13 residues. The CDR3 DNA reads as TGTGCCAGCAGGCCGCCCTTGAGGGAGACCCAGTACTTC. Translation gives CASRPPLRETQYF.

This chain links TRBV9 with TRBJ2-5; D is unresolved. V was trimmed by 1 base and J by 4 bases, leaving 14 bases between them. Germline assignment: CDR1 SGDLS and CDR2 YYNGEE. This CDR3 spans 15 amino acids. CDR3 in DNA: TGTGCCAGCAGCGTAATGGGGTCCTGGGGAGAGACCCAGTACTTC. As protein: CASSVMGSWGETQYF.

V gene TRBV7-2 combines with J gene TRBJ2-1, with unresolved D. The CDR3 spans 15 residues. Trimming pared 5 bases from V and 3 bases from J, leaving 14 bases between. The V gene's germline CDR1 is SGHTA and CDR2 FQGNSA. DNA for the CDR3: TGTGCCAGCAGCCTGATCCACGGATACTACAATGAGCAGTTCTTC. This gives the protein CASSLIHGYYNEQFF.

The CDR3 reads CASSQGTSNEQFF. CDR3 coding DNA: TGTGCCAGCAGTCAAGGGACGTCGAATGAGCAGTTCTTC. The gene calls are TRBV6-5 and TRBJ2-1, with D perhaps given as TRBD1 or TRBD2 (5 bases each). Per the germline V gene, CDR1 is MNHEY and CDR2 is SVGAGI. The V end was cut by 5 bases, the J end by 7 bases, with 12 bases between. The CDR3 consists of 13 residues.

The rearrangement joins TRBV5-4 to TRBJ1-1, with 7 bases that match TRBD1. The CDR3 runs to 13 residues. The germline V gene encodes CDR1 SGHNT and CDR2 YYREEE (reference sequence). V dropped 3 bases and J dropped 2; count of bases not matched to a gene: 1. DNA for the CDR3: TGTGCCAGCAGCTGGGACAGAAACACTGAAGCTTTCTTT. Translating gives CASSWDRNTEAFF.

Note on this clone: The sample contains more than one DNA sequence encoding this CDR3. The chain links TRBV6-5 to TRBJ1-1, with D unresolved. V was trimmed by 0 bases and J by 4 bases, leaving 9 bases between them. This CDR3 spans 14 amino acids. Germline V gene data show CDR1 as MNHEY and CDR2 as SVGAGI. CDR3 in DNA: TGTGCCAGCAGTTACTCGGGAGAGGGCACTGAAGCTTTCTTT. Translation: CASSYSGEGTEAFF.

J is TRBJ2-7 and V is TRBV7-8, with D tentatively TRBD1 (5 bases). CDR1 is SGHVS and CDR2 is FQNEAQ in the germline V gene. The CDR3 extends over 13 amino acids. Trimming removed 0 bases from V and 2 bases from J, with 5 bases in between. In nucleotides, the CDR3 is TGTGCCAGCAGCTTAGCGGACACCTACGAGCAGTACTTC. Translating gives CASSLADTYEQYF.

Worth noting for this clone: Other DNA sequences in this sample translate to the same CDR3. This chain uses TRBV5-4 with TRBJ2-7; TRBD2 aligns across 9 bases. Germline-derived CDR1 and CDR2 are SGHNT and YYREEE (reference sequence). V lost 2 bases, J lost 2 bases, and 5 bases stayed unmatched. The CDR3 contains 15 residues. CDR3 region: CASSLGLAGTYEQYF. The DNA of the CDR3 is TGTGCCAGCAGCTTAGGTCTAGCGGGGACCTACGAGCAGTACTTC. The whole variable domain, filled in from reference TRBV5-4 and TRBJ2-7, reads ETGVTQSPTHLIKTRGQQVTLRCSSQSGHNTVSWYQQALGQGPQFIFQYYREEENGRGNFPPRFSGLQFPNYSSELNVNALELDDSALYLCASSLGLAGTYEQYFGPGTRLTVT.

This clone was detected once. The CDR3, as DNA: TGTGCCAGCAGTTACTGGGGGGGGGAAAGGAATGAGCAGTTCTTC. Translation: CASSYWGGERNEQFF. The chain uses TRBV6-5 and TRBJ2-1; 7 positions agree with TRBD2. Germline CDR1 reads MNHEY; CDR2 reads SVGAGI. This CDR3 has 15 residues. V gave up 1 base and J gave up 7 bases; unmatched junction bases: 7.

The chain couples TRBV6-6 to TRBJ2-3; maybe TRBD1 (6 bases). V gave up 5 bases and J gave up 3 bases, with 18 bases separating them. Germline values: CDR1 MNHNY, CDR2 SVGAGI (reference sequence). This CDR3 has 16 amino acids. CDR3 nucleotide sequence: TGTGCCAGCAGTCCCTATCAGTGGGGGCGAACAGATACGCAGTATTTT. Protein product: CASSPYQWGRTDTQYF.

The rearrangement joins TRBV7-9 to TRBJ2-2; D remains ambiguous. Germline CDR1 reads SEHNR; CDR2 reads FQNEAQ (reference sequence). V was shortened by 3 bases and J by 1 base, with 6 bases between the two germline ends. The CDR3 spans 14 residues. CDR3 sequence: CASSFQENTGELFF. CDR3 bases: TGTGCCAGCAGCTTTCAAGAGAACACCGGGGAGCTGTTTTTT.

This clone has a single count. This chain links TRBV7-9 with TRBJ2-3; 14 nucleotides agree with TRBD2. V shed 5 bases, J shed 0 bases, and the junction held 1 base outside the gene matches. Germline values: CDR1 SEHNR, CDR2 FQNEAQ (reference sequence). The CDR3 runs to 16 residues. CDR3 DNA sequence: TGTGCCAGCAGCGGACTAGCGGGGGGAAGCACAGATACGCAGTATTTT. Protein sequence: CASSGLAGGSTDTQYF.

The V and J genes are TRBV6-6 and TRBJ2-7; D is possibly TRBD1 (6 bases). Germline CDR1 reads MNHNY; CDR2 reads SVGAGI (reference sequence). V was shortened by 8 bases and J by 0 bases, with 14 bases between the two germline ends. The CDR3 length is 14 residues. Written as DNA, the CDR3 is TGTGCCAGCGAACAGGGAGACGACTCCTACGAGCAGTACTTC. This translates into CASEQGDDSYEQYF.

The V gene is TRBV27, the J gene TRBJ2-3; D gene unclear. Per the germline V gene, CDR1 is MNHEY and CDR2 is SMNVEV (reference sequence). CDR3 length: 16 amino acids. V lost 1 base to trimming and J lost 0 bases, with 11 bases between them. CDR3 nucleotide sequence: TGTGCCAGCAGTTTATTGGCCCTTACTAGCACAGATACGCAGTATTTT. The encoded protein is CASSLLALTSTDTQYF.

The table lists this clone with a few counts. The V call is TRBV27, the J call TRBJ1-2; 11 bases are a match to TRBD1. Germline-derived CDR1 and CDR2 are MNHEY and SMNVEV (reference sequence). This CDR3 has 16 residues. V lost 5 bases to trimming and J lost 3 bases; unmatched junction nucleotides: 8. CDR3: CASSPRTGGRDYGYTF. CDR3 bases: TGTGCCAGCAGTCCCCGGACAGGGGGCCGGGACTATGGCTACACCTTC.

On this clone itself: This sample includes further DNA sequences coding for the same CDR3. V usage is TRBV6-5 and J usage is TRBJ2-7; D may be TRBD1 or TRBD2 (5 bases each). The V gene's germline CDR1 is MNHEY and CDR2 SVGAGI. The CDR3 is 15 amino acids. V was cut by 2 bases and J by 0 bases, with 11 bases left in between. The CDR3: CASSYGSGSSYEQYF. CDR3 nucleotides: TGTGCCAGCAGTTACGGTTCAGGGAGCTCCTACGAGCAGTACTTC.

The chain is built from TRBV5-6 and TRBJ2-5, with 8 bases matching TRBD1. Germline values: CDR1 SGHDT, CDR2 YYEEEE. This CDR3 region has 14 residues. V lost 4 bases, J lost 5 bases, and 7 bases stayed unmatched. The CDR3 DNA is TGTGCCAGCAGCCAAACGGACAGGGCGGAGACCCAGTACTTC. It yields the protein CASSQTDRAETQYF.

The chain is built from TRBV28 and TRBJ2-7; 10 bases are a match to TRBD2. Germline CDR1 MDHEN, CDR2 SYDVKM. The CDR3 runs to 16 residues. The V and J ends lost 4 bases and 6 bases, in that order; junction bases with no gene match: 12. In DNA, the CDR3 is TGTGCCAGCAGTTACCCCATTGGAGCGGGGGGGTCCGAGCAGTACTTC. It is translated as CASSYPIGAGGSEQYF.

The rearrangement uses TRBV5-6 and TRBJ2-2; TRBD2 agrees at 11 bases. Germline CDR1 and CDR2: SGHDT and YYEEEE. The CDR3 runs 16 residues. V dropped 0 bases and J dropped 6; count of bases not matched to a gene: 4. The CDR3: CASSLELAGAPGELFF. CDR3 nucleotides: TGTGCCAGCAGCTTGGAACTAGCGGGAGCCCCCGGGGAGCTGTTTTTT.

This chain joins TRBV7-2 and TRBJ1-5; D ambiguous. Germline lookup yields CDR1 SGHTA and CDR2 FQGNSA. The CDR3 runs 16 residues. V lost 1 base and J lost 3, with 13 bases in between. The CDR3: CASSLGLVGSNQPQHF. The CDR3 coding sequence is TGTGCCAGCAGCTTAGGATTAGTAGGATCCAATCAGCCCCAGCATTTT. The variable domain in full, with the rest retrieved from reference TRBV7-2 and TRBJ1-5, is GAGVSQSPSNKVTEKGKDVELRCDPISGHTALYWYRQSLGQGLEFLIYFQGNSAPDKSGLPSDRFSAERTGGSVSTLTIQRTQQEDSAVYLCASSLGLVGSNQPQHFGDGTRLSIL.

This clone was detected once. The chain links TRBV11-3 to TRBJ2-7; tentatively, D is TRBD1 (5 bases). Trimming left V 3 bases short and J 2 bases short, with 11 bases between. Germline V gene lookup returns CDR1 SGHNT and CDR2 YENEEA. The CDR3 spans 14 residues. This CDR3 is CASSLAGSTYEQYF. The DNA for the CDR3 is TGTGCCAGCAGCTTGGCAGGGTCGACCTACGAGCAGTACTTC. Full variable domain (remainder filled in from reference TRBV11-3 and TRBJ2-7): EAGVVQSPRYKIIEKKQPVAFWCNPISGHNTLYWYLQNLGQGPELLIRYENEEAVDDSQLPKDRFSAERLKGVDSTLKIQPAELGDSAVYLCASSLAGSTYEQYFGPGTRLTVT.

The chain links TRBV7-9 to TRBJ2-7, with D perhaps assigned TRBD1 or TRBD2 (6 bases each). V was cut by 3 bases and J by 7 bases, with 13 bases left in between. This CDR3 spans 13 amino acids. Germline CDR1 SEHNR, CDR2 FQNEAQ (reference sequence). This CDR3 is CASSFLTGAEQYF. Written as DNA, the CDR3 is TGTGCCAGCAGCTTCTTAACGGGGGCAGAGCAGTACTTC.